The present entry profiles one T cell receptor (beta chain) with its context. As yet, its antigen is unknown. This sample was included in a study of cytomegalovirus exposure and HLA in healthy donors. Study-level results: Presence/absence analyses assumed roughly uniform sequencing depth across donors, which may not hold.

The CDR3 extends over 15 amino acids. Trimming at V came to 10 bases and at J to 6 bases, leaving 14 bases not matched to a gene. In germline, CDR1 is MNHEY, CDR2 SVGAGI. The PCR was carried out with 60 Vbeta primers and 13 Jbeta primers. TCRdb's table, derived via immunoSEQ multiplex PCR, lists solely in-frame clones and lacks some. This sample carries tens of thousands of clones, about three quarters of them seen once, and the ten largest clones take around 9.7%. The source is a man aged 40-50 years in good health and CMV-seronegative. The chain is built from TRBV6-5 and TRBJ1-2, with TRBD1 identical over 10 bases. The sequencing input was PBMCs. CDR3 sequence: CATSRTGGGRNGYTF. Written as DNA, the CDR3 is TGTGCCACCTCCCGGACAGGGGGTGGTAGGAATGGCTACACCTTC.